This entry lists 15 T cell receptor beta chains sequenced from one sample in a study of T cells after yellow fever vaccination. TCRdb used MiXCR to reprocess the 5' RACE reads, holding one entry per CDR3 protein. This sample has approximately 120,000 distinct CDR3 sequences, with under 8.5% found just once. This specimen consisted of CD4+ T cells sorted from PBMCs, obtained 9 to 10 days after the first yellow fever vaccination. The source is a man between 18 and 35 years old who received the YFV17D yellow fever vaccine.

This clonotype was counted at least ten times. The chain uses TRBV6-5 and TRBJ1-2; TRBD1 matches at 7 bases. The germline V gene has CDR1 MNHEY and CDR2 SVGAGI. V dropped 4 bases and J dropped 2; count of bases not matched to a gene: 7. The CDR3 spans 15 residues. The CDR3 here is CASSLLPGGNYGYTF. Written as DNA, the CDR3 is TGTGCCAGCAGTTTACTCCCAGGGGGGAACTATGGCTACACCTTC.

This clonotype was counted many times. V and J are TRBV19 and TRBJ1-6; 10 bases are a match to TRBD1. V lost 7 bases to trimming and J lost 9 bases; unmatched junction nucleotides: 6. The germline V gene has CDR1 LNHDA and CDR2 SQIVND (reference sequence). The CDR3 has 14 amino acids. CDR3 coding DNA: TGTGCCAGTAAAATGGGGGACAGGGGTTCACCCCTCCACTTT. Translating gives CASKMGDRGSPLHF.

In its sample, this clonotype was seen many times. The V and J genes are TRBV6-5 and TRBJ1-2; 11 bases fit TRBD1. Looked up from germline, CDR1 is MNHEY and CDR2 is SVGAGI. V dropped 9 bases and J dropped 0; count of bases not matched to a gene: 3. The CDR3 is 14 amino acids. CDR3 residues: CASSGQGANYGYTF. The CDR3 nucleotides read TGTGCCAGTTCGGGACAGGGGGCTAACTATGGCTACACCTTC.

A note on this clonotype: A much larger clone sits a single nucleotide away, making a read error possible. The V call is TRBV9, the J call TRBJ2-2, with TRBD1 identical over 7 bases. The V gene end was trimmed by 5 bases and the J gene end by 5 bases; junction bases not matched to a gene: 9. The germline V gene has CDR1 SGDLS and CDR2 YYNGEE. The length of the CDR3 is 15 residues. The CDR3 here is CASRVSDRVTGELFF. CDR3 coding DNA: TGTGCCAGCAGAGTATCTGACAGGGTAACCGGGGAGCTGTTTTTT.

The chain joins TRBV10-3 to TRBJ2-3; 9 nucleotides match TRBD2. Losses at the gene ends were 0 bases for V and 12 bases for J; bases not matched to a gene: 4. The CDR3 contains 13 residues. Looked up from germline, CDR1 is ENHRY and CDR2 is SYGVKD. The CDR3 sequence: CAISESFSGGQYF. As DNA, the CDR3 is TGTGCCATCAGTGAGTCGTTTAGCGGGGGACAGTATTTT.

The table lists this clonotype with many counts. V is TRBV7-2 and J is TRBJ1-6; D gene unclear. The CDR3 is 15 residues long. The V gene's germline CDR1 is SGHTA and CDR2 FQGNSA. The ends were cut back, 4 bases at V and 4 bases at J, with 11 bases in the middle. CDR3 DNA: TGTGCCAGCAGCTCTTGGCCGCAATATAATTCACCCCTCCACTTT. Amino acids: CASSSWPQYNSPLHF.

This clonotype was found many times. The V call is TRBV7-2, the J call TRBJ2-7; either TRBD1 or TRBD2 may supply D (5 bases each). Trimming pared 2 bases from V and 8 bases from J, leaving 16 bases between. The CDR3 contains 14 residues. Germline V gene lookup returns CDR1 SGHTA and CDR2 FQGNSA. The CDR3 protein is CASSLTGWGTQQYV. Written as DNA, the CDR3 is TGTGCCAGCAGCTTAACAGGTTGGGGGACCCAGCAGTACGTC.

This clonotype was seen ten or more times. This chain uses TRBV7-3 with TRBJ1-1, with D perhaps matching TRBD1 (5 bases). Germline assignment: CDR1 SGHTA and CDR2 FQGTGA. Trimming removed 3 bases from V and 1 base from J, with 9 bases in between. The CDR3 contains 14 residues. As DNA, the CDR3 is TGTGCCAGCAGCTTGGCAGGGAAGAACACTGAAGCTTTCTTT. Translation: CASSLAGKNTEAFF.

The table lists this clonotype with many counts. The chain links TRBV10-1 to TRBJ2-5, with 9 bases fitting TRBD2. The CDR3 sequence is 15 residues long. V was clipped by 2 bases and J by 1 base; unmatched bases: 2. Germline CDR1 WNHNN, CDR2 SYGVQD (reference sequence). The CDR3 loop is CASSEKRGVQETQYF. The CDR3 DNA sequence: TGCGCCAGCAGTGAGAAGCGGGGGGTCCAAGAGACCCAGTACTTC.

This clonotype was seen repeatedly, ten times or more. V is TRBV20-1 and J is TRBJ1-4; D gene unclear. Germline V gene sequence: CDR1 DFQATT, CDR2 SNEGSKA (reference sequence). The CDR3 loop spans 13 amino acids. The V end lost 3 bases, the J end lost 8 bases, and 13 bases lay between the germline ends. This CDR3 is CSARANGGEKLFF. CDR3 nucleotides: TGCAGTGCTAGGGCAAACGGAGGAGAAAAACTGTTTTTT.

V and J are TRBV6-2 or TRBV6-3 and TRBJ1-2, with TRBD1 as a possible D gene (5 bases). Germline-derived CDR1 and CDR2 are MNHEY and SVGEGT. The CDR3 runs 15 residues. Trimming cost V 4 bases and J 4 bases, with 16 bases left between them. The CDR3 region has the DNA TGTGCCAGCAGTTCCGCCGGGGGAAGGATCTATGGCTACACCTTC. Translated, it gives CASSSAGGRIYGYTF.

This clonotype showed up many times. V is TRBV5-1 and J is TRBJ2-5; D is unresolved. The CDR3 is made up of 13 amino acids. V was clipped by 1 base and J by 4 bases, with 8 bases between them. Germline CDR1 is SGHRS and CDR2 is YFSETQ. CDR3 DNA: TGCGCCAGCAGCTTGTTTCTTTCAGAGACCCAGTACTTC. It is translated as CASSLFLSETQYF. Filled out from reference TRBV5-1 and TRBJ2-5, the complete variable domain reads KAGVTQTPRYLIKTRGQQVTLSCSPISGHRSVSWYQQTPGQGLQFLFEYFSETQRNKGNFPGRFSGRQFSNSRSEMNVSTLELGDSALYLCASSLFLSETQYFGPGTRLLVL.

The genes are TRBV5-1 and TRBJ1-5; TRBD1 matches 8 bases. Germline trimming cut 0 bases from V and 9 bases from J; bases unmatched to any gene: 5. Germline-derived CDR1 and CDR2 are SGHRS and YFSETQ. The CDR3 has 14 residues. The CDR3: CASSLVGQGGPQHF. CDR3 nucleotide sequence: TGCGCCAGCAGCTTGGTCGGACAGGGCGGGCCCCAGCATTTT.

This clonotype was counted at least ten times. The chain recombines TRBV3-1 with TRBJ2-3, with D unresolved. V was shortened by 7 bases and J by 5 bases, with 16 bases between the two germline ends. The CDR3 runs 14 residues. Per the germline V gene, CDR1 is LGHDT and CDR2 is YNNKEL (reference sequence). The CDR3 DNA reads TGTGCCAGCACCCCGAGGTTTGGAGTAGATACGCAGTATTTT. Its protein is CASTPRFGVDTQYF.

This clonotype came up many times. The chain links TRBV5-1 to TRBJ2-1; the match to TRBD2 covers 10 bases. Germline CDR1 and CDR2: SGHRS and YFSETQ. This CDR3 has 15 amino acids. J gave up 10 bases and V 6 bases, and 13 bases lay outside the gene matches. The DNA of the CDR3 is TGCGCCAGCAAAGGGCAGCCTAGCGGGGGCCGAGAGCAGTTCTTC. Encoded protein: CASKGQPSGGREQFF.